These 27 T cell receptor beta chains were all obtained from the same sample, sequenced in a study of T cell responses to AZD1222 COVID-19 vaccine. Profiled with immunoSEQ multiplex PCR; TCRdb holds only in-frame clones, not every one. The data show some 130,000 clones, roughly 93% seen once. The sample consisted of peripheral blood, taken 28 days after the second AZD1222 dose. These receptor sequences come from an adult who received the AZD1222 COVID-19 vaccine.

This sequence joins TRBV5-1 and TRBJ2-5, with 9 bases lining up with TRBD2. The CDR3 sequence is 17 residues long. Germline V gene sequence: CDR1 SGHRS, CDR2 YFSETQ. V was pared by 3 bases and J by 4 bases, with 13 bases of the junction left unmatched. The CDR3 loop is CASSSPEGLAFSETQYF. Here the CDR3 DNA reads TGCGCCAGCAGCTCCCCGGAGGGACTAGCCTTTTCAGAGACCCAGTACTTC.

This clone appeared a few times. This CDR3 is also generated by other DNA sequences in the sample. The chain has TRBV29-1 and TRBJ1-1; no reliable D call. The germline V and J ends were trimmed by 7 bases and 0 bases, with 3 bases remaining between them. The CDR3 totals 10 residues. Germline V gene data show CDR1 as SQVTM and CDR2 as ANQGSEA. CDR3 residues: CSGLNTEAFF. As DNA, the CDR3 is TGCAGCGGGTTGAACACTGAAGCTTTCTTT.

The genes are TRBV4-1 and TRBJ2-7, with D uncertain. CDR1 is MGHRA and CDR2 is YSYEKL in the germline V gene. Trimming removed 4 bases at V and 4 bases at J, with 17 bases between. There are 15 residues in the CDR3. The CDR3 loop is CASSLTPSNAYEQYF. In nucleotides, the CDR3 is TGCGCCAGCAGCCTAACCCCGAGTAACGCTTACGAGCAGTACTTC.

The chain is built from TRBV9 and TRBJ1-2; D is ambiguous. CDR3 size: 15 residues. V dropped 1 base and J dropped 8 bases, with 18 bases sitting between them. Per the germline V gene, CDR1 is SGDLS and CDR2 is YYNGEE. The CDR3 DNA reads TGTGCCAGCAGCGTAACTGGCGGTGGTCCGGGGGGCTACACCTTC. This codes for CASSVTGGGPGGYTF.

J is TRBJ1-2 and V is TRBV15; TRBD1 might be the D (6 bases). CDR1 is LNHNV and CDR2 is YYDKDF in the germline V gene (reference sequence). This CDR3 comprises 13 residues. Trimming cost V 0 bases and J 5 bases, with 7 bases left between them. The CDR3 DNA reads TGTGCCACCAGCAGAGACAGGGGTTATGGCTACACCTTC. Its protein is CATSRDRGYGYTF.

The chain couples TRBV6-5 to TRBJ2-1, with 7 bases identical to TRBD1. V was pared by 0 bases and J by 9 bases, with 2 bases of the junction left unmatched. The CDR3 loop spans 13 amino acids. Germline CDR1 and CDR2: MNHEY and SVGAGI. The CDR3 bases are TGTGCCAGCAGTTACTCGCAGGGGGTTGAGCAGTTCTTC. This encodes CASSYSQGVEQFF.

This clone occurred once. CDR3 in DNA: TGTGCCAGCAGCAGTCGGTTCGGGGGCCGGACTGAAGCTTTCTTT. Its translation: CASSSRFGGRTEAFF. The chain links TRBV11-2 to TRBJ1-1; D might be TRBD1 (6 bases). V was clipped by 5 bases and J by 5 bases, with 18 bases between them. The CDR3 consists of 15 residues. Germline V gives CDR1 SGHAT, CDR2 FQNNGV.

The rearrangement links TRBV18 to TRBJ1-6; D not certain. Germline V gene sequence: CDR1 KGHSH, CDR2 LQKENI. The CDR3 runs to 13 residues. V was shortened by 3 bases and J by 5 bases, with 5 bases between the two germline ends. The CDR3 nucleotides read TGTGCCAGCTCACCCCAGAATAATTCACCCCTCCACTTT. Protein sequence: CASSPQNNSPLHF.

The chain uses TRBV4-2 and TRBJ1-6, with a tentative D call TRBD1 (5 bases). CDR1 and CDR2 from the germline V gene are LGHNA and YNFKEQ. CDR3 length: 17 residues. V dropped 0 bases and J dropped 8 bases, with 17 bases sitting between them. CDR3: CASSQERQTRSHSPLHF. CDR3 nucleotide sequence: TGTGCCAGCAGCCAAGAACGACAGACCAGGTCTCATTCACCCCTCCACTTT.

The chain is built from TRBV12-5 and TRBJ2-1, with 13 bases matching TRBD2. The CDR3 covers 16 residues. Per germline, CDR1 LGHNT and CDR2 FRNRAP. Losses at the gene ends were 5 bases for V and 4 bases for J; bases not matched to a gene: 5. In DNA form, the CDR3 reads TGTGCTAGTGGTCCGTTGGGACTAGCGGGATACAATGAGCAGTTCTTC. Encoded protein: CASGPLGLAGYNEQFF.

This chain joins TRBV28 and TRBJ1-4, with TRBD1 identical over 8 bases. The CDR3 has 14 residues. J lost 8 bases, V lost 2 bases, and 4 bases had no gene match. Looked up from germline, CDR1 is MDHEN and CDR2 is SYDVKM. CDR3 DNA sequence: TGTGCCAGCAGTTTACAGGGGGCACGGGAAAAACTGTTTTTT. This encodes CASSLQGAREKLFF.

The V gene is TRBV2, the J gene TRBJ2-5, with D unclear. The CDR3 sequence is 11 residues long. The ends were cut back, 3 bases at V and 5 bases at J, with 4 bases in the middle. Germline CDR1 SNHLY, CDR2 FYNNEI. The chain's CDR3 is CASSEGETQYF. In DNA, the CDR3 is TGTGCCAGCAGTGAGGGGGAGACCCAGTACTTC.

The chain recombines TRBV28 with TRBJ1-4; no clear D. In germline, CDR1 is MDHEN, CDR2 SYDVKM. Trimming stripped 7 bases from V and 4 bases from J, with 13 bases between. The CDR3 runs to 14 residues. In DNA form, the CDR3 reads TGTGCCAGCACAACGGACTCGATTAATGAAAAACTGTTTTTT. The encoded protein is CASTTDSINEKLFF.

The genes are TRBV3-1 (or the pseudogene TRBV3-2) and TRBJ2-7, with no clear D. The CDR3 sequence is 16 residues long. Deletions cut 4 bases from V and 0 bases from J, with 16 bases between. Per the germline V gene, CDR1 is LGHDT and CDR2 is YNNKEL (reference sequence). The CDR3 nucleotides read TGTGCCAGCAGCCCAGAAGATCCAGTCAGCTCCTACGAGCAGTACTTC. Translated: CASSPEDPVSSYEQYF.

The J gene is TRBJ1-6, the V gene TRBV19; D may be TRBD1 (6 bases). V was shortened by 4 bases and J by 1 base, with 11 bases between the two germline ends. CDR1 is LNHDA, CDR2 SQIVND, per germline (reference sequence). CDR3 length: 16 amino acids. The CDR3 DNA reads TGTGCCAGTAGTAGCCTACAGGGTTCCTATAATTCACCCCTCCACTTT. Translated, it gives CASSSLQGSYNSPLHF.

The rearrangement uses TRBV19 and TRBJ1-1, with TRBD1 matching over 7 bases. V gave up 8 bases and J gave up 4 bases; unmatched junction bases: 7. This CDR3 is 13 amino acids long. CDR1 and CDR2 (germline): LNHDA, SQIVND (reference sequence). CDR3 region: CASQRNRGTEAFF. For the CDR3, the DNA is TGTGCCAGTCAAAGGAACAGGGGCACTGAAGCTTTCTTT.

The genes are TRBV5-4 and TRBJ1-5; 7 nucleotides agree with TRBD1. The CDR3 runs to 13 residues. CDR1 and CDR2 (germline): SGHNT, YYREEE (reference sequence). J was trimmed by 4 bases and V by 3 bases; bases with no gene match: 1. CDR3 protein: CASSWGQNQPQHF. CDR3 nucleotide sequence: TGTGCCAGCAGCTGGGGACAGAATCAGCCCCAGCATTTT.

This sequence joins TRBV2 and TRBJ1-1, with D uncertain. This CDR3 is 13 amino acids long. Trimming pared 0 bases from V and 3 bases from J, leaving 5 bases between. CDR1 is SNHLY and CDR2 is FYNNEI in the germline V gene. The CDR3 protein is CASSEAMDTEAFF. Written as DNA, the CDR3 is TGTGCCAGCAGTGAAGCGATGGACACTGAAGCTTTCTTT.

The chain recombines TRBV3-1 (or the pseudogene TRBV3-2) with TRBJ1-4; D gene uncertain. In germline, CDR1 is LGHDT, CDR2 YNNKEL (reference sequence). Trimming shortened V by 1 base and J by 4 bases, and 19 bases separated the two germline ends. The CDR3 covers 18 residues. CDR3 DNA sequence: TGTGCCAGCAGCCAAGGCCCGGGATCTAAGGGCCATAATGAAAAACTGTTTTTT. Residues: CASSQGPGSKGHNEKLFF.

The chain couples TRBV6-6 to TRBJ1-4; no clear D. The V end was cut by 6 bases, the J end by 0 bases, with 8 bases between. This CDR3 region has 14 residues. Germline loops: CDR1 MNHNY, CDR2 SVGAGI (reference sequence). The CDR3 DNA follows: TGTGCCAGCAGCTCGCACGCAACTAATGAAAAACTGTTTTTT. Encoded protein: CASSSHATNEKLFF.

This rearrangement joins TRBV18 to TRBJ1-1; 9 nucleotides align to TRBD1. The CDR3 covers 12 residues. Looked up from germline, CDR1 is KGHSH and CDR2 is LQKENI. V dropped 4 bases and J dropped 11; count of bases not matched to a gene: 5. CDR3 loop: CASSLGQGSAFF. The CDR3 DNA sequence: TGTGCCAGCTCACTAGGACAGGGGTCGGCTTTCTTT.

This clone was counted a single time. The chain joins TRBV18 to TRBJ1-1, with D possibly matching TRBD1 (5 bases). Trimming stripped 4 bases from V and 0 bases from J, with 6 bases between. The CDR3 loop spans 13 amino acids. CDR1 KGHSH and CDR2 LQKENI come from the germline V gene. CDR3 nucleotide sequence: TGTGCCAGCTCACAGGGGATGAACACTGAAGCTTTCTTT. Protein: CASSQGMNTEAFF.

The CDR3 reads CASSGWGTTNTGELFF. The DNA of the CDR3 is TGTGCCAGCTCAGGGTGGGGGACAACGAACACCGGGGAGCTGTTTTTT. The chain carries TRBV28 and TRBJ2-2; weak D call: TRBD1 (6 bases). Trimming took off 8 bases at V and 0 bases at J, with 16 bases between the two ends. Per the germline V gene, CDR1 is MDHEN and CDR2 is SYDVKM. The CDR3 is made up of 16 amino acids.

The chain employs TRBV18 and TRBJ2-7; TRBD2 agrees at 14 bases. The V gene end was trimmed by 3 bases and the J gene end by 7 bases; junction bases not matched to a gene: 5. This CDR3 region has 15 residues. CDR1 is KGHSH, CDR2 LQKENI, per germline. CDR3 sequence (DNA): TGTGCCAGCTCACCTCAGGGACTAGCGGGAGTAGAGCAGTACTTC. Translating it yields CASSPQGLAGVEQYF.

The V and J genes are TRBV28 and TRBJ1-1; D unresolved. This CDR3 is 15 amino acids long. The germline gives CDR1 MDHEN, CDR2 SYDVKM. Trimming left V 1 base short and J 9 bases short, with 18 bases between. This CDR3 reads CASSLLWDAASKAFF. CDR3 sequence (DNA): TGTGCCAGCAGTTTATTATGGGATGCGGCCTCAAAAGCTTTCTTT.

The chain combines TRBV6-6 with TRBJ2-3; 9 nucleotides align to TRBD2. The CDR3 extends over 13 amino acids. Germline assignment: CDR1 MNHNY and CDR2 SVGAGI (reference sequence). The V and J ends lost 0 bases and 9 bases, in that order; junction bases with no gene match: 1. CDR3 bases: TGTGCCAGCAGTTACTCTAGCGGGAGCACGCAGTATTTT. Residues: CASSYSSGSTQYF.

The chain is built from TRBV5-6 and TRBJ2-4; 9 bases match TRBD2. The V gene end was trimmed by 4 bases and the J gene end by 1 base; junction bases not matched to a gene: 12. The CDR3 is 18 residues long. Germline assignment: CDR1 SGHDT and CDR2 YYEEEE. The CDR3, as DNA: TGTGCCAGCAGCGAGTGGGGCGGGAGGGCCGTTGCCAAAAACATTCAGTACTTC. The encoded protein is CASSEWGGRAVAKNIQYF.